This TCR beta chain stems from a study of post-analysis software for immune sequencing data. Study-wide context: Clinical courses comprised relapsing-remitting, secondary progressive and progressive-relapsing multiple sclerosis.

General study results and limits: Roughly five TRBV segments were significantly more frequent in patients than in controls. TRBV5-6, TRBV5-1 and TRBV20-1 were among these segments. Samples from a shared batch, those prepared together, strongly co-clustered by F measure. Comparison with controls showed significantly lower normalized Chao1 diversity in multiple sclerosis patients.

With regard to this clonotype: Its antigen is still unknown.

The germline V gene encodes CDR1 MGHDK and CDR2 SYGVNS. Trimming removed 2 bases at V and 8 bases at J, with 15 bases between. This CDR3 contains 14 residues. TCR beta cDNA libraries included unique molecular identifiers. The yield from about 1 to 10 million T cells was roughly 500,000 cDNA molecules in total. TCRdb recomputed calls from the PCR reads with MiXCR, one row per CDR3 protein. The sample consists of about 400,000 distinct CDR3 sequences, around 33% of them appearing once. Sequencing was carried out using blood. The sequence was collected from a girl aged 10-17 years with multiple sclerosis. The genes are TRBV25-1 and TRBJ1-1, with D perhaps matching TRBD1 (5 bases). This CDR3 is CASSELGVGAEAFF. The CDR3 DNA reads as TGTGCCAGCAGTGAACTTGGGGTTGGGGCAGAAGCTTTCTTT.